This TCR beta chain was sequenced for a study of blood T cell repertoires in COVID-19. Study details: Collection of acute and convalescent COVID-19 samples took place in the United States, Italy and Spain. Sources were T cells, B-cell-depleted T cells, or PBMCs; the material itself was cDNA or gDNA.

How the authors handled the data: It was from reference gene primer amplification that nucleated cell counts were estimated. Method: immunoSEQ multiplex PCR; TCRdb's copy keeps in-frame clones and lacks some. The DNA was the basis for D and trimming; V, J and clone size are from that table. The sample yields hundreds of thousands of clones, 85% to 90% seen once. The participants were between about 18 and 90 years old and came from under 25 US areas. V shed 0 bases and J shed 6 bases, with 16 bases lying between them. This CDR3 comprises 16 residues. The V gene's germline CDR1 is SGHTA and CDR2 FQGTGA.

Input material: PBMCs or T cells enriched from blood (not recorded which). The J gene is TRBJ2-3, the V gene TRBV7-3; maybe TRBD2 (6 bases). The sequence was obtained from a young woman with acute COVID-19. CDR3 sequence (DNA): TGTGCCAGCAGCTTAACTAGCGGAGAGACCCCGGATACGCAGTATTTT. Translation gives CASSLTSGETPDTQYF.